This T cell receptor beta chain was captured in a study of blood T cell repertoires in COVID-19. Study summary: Whether acute or convalescent, the COVID-19 samples came from the United States, Italy and Spain. In each case, the material was cDNA or gDNA derived from T cells, B-cell-depleted T cells, or PBMCs.

Under the authors' procedure: Cell counts per sample came from amplifying reference gene primers. The table came from immunoSEQ multiplex PCR; TCRdb's copy has only in-frame clones and leaves some out. V, J and clone size derive from that table, while D and trimming were established from the DNA sequence. Of some 280,000 clones in the sample, over 80% are singletons; the top ten hold 4% to 5%. Germline values: CDR1 SGHTA, CDR2 FQGNSA. This CDR3 contains 14 residues. V was clipped by 11 bases and J by 7 bases; unmatched bases: 13. This chain links TRBV7-2 with TRBJ1-3, with 8 bases fitting TRBD1. The sequence was collected from a woman aged 50 to 60 with active or convalescent COVID-19. The material sequenced was peripheral blood. CDR3 in amino acids: CASTPGGRGNTIYF. In DNA, the CDR3 is TGTGCCTCTACTCCAGGGGGCCGGGGTAACACCATATATTTT.